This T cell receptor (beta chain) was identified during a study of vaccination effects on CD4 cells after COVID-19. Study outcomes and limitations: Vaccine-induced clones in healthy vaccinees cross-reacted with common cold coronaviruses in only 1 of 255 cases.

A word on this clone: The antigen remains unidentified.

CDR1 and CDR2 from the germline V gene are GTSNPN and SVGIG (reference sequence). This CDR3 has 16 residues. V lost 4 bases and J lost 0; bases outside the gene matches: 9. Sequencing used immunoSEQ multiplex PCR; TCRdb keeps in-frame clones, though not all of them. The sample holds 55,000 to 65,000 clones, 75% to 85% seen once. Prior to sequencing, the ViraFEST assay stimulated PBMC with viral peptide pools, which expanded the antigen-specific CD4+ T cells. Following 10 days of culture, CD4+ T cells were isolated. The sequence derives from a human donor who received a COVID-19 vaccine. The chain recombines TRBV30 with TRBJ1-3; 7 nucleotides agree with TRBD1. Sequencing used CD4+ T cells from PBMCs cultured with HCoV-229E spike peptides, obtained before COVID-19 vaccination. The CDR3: CAWTQTGRISGNTIYF. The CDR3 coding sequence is TGTGCCTGGACCCAGACAGGGCGAATCTCTGGAAACACCATATATTTT. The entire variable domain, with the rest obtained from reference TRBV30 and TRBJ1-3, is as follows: SQTIHQWPATLVQPVGSPLSLECTVEGTSNPNLYWYRQAAGRGLQLLFYSVGIGQISSEVPQNLSASRPQDRQFILSSKKLLLSDSGFYLCAWTQTGRISGNTIYFGEGSWLTVV.